These 29 T cell receptor beta chains were sequenced from one sample in a study of cytomegalovirus exposure and HLA in healthy donors. Assay used: immunoSEQ multiplex PCR; TCRdb lists only in-frame clones, some missing. The sample holds 190,000 or so clones, 80% to 90% seen once. The sequencing input was PBMCs. These receptors all come from a woman aged 25 to 45 in good health and CMV-seropositive.

This chain joins TRBV6-5 and TRBJ2-7; D remains ambiguous. CDR1 MNHEY and CDR2 SVGAGI come from the germline V gene. The germline V and J ends were trimmed by 4 bases and 2 bases, with 12 bases remaining between them. The CDR3 extends over 14 amino acids. DNA of the CDR3: TGTGCCAGCAGTTTCCAGGCCGATACCTACGAGCAGTACTTC. Protein product: CASSFQADTYEQYF.

The V gene is TRBV2, the J gene TRBJ1-5, with TRBD1 matching 7 bases. Germline-derived CDR1 and CDR2 are SNHLY and FYNNEI. V was clipped by 4 bases and J by 5 bases; unmatched bases: 11. The CDR3 loop spans 16 amino acids. CDR3 loop: CASSVTTGRSDQPQHF. The CDR3 DNA follows: TGTGCCAGCAGTGTCACGACAGGGAGAAGTGATCAGCCCCAGCATTTT. The variable domain in full, completed from reference TRBV2 and TRBJ1-5, reads EPEVTQTPSHQVTQMGQEVILRCVPISNHLYFYWYRQILGQKVEFLVSFYNNEISEKSEIFDDQFSVERPDGSNFTLKIRSTKLEDSAMYFCASSVTTGRSDQPQHFGDGTRLSIL.

In regard to this clone: At one end, the junction sequence differs from germline, possibly due to a read error. The gene calls are TRBV7-7 and TRBJ2-2; the D call may be TRBD1 or TRBD2 (7 bases each). The length of the CDR3 is 13 residues. Germline V gene sequence: CDR1 SSHAT, CDR2 FNYEAQ (reference sequence). As DNA, the CDR3 is TGTGCTAGCAGCAGGGGGGGCACCGGGGAGCTGTTTTTT. Its translation is CASSRGGTGELFF.

The rearrangement links TRBV6-1 to TRBJ1-5, with TRBD1 identical over 12 bases. Per germline, CDR1 MNHNS and CDR2 SASEGT. V shed 2 bases and J 10 bases; nucleotides not matched to a gene: 3. The CDR3 has 14 amino acids. The CDR3 coding sequence is TGTGCCAGCAGTGAAAGGGACAGGGGGCCTCCCCAGCATTTT. It codes for CASSERDRGPPQHF.

V is TRBV7-2 and J is TRBJ2-7; 7 bases match TRBD2. Germline values: CDR1 SGHTA, CDR2 FQGNSA. The ends lost 5 bases at V and 3 bases at J; junction bases unmatched: 7. CDR3 length equals 14 residues. In nucleotides, the CDR3 is TGTGCCAGCAGCCCCCTAGCGGCTGACTACGAGCAGTACTTC. Protein: CASSPLAADYEQYF.

This chain joins TRBV18 and TRBJ1-4, with D hard to call. Trimming removed 2 bases from V and 8 bases from J, with 12 bases in between. Germline assignment: CDR1 KGHSH and CDR2 LQKENI. This CDR3 is 14 amino acids long. DNA for the CDR3: TGTGCCAGCTCACCAAGGACGGCGGGAGAAAAACTGTTTTTT. Translation gives CASSPRTAGEKLFF.

This clone was seen ten or more times. The chain combines TRBV29-1 with TRBJ1-2; D perhaps matches TRBD1 (5 bases). The germline CDR1 and CDR2 sequences are SQVTM and ANQGSEA. Trimming removed 4 bases at V and 7 bases at J, with 19 bases between. The CDR3 is 14 residues long. CDR3 loop: CSVARGDFGSGYTF. CDR3 DNA sequence: TGCAGCGTTGCAAGGGGTGATTTTGGGTCTGGCTACACCTTC. Full variable domain (missing parts from reference TRBV29-1 and TRBJ1-2): SAVISQKPSRDICQRGTSLTIQCQVDSQVTMMFWYRQQPGQSLTLIATANQGSEATYESGFVIDKFPISRPNLTFSTLTVSNMSPEDSSIYLCSVARGDFGSGYTFGSGTRLTVV.

The chain has TRBV19 and TRBJ1-5; 11 bases match TRBD1. After removal of 5 bases from V and 2 bases from J, the junction contained 8 bases not matched to a gene. Per the germline V gene, CDR1 is LNHDA and CDR2 is SQIVND (reference sequence). CDR3 length: 17 amino acids. This CDR3 reads CASSSGQGAYRNQPQHF. CDR3 sequence (DNA): TGTGCCAGTAGTTCAGGACAGGGGGCTTATCGCAATCAGCCCCAGCATTTT. The entire variable domain, with the rest obtained from reference TRBV19 and TRBJ1-5, is as follows: DGGITQSPKYLFRKEGQNVTLSCEQNLNHDAMYWYRQDPGQGLRLIYYSQIVNDFQKGDIAEGYSVSREKKESFPLTVTSAQKNPTAFYLCASSSGQGAYRNQPQHFGDGTRLSIL.

This clone was observed a single time. V usage is TRBV11-3 and J usage is TRBJ2-1, with TRBD2 matching 8 bases. CDR3 length: 13 amino acids. V trimming: 3 bases; J trimming: 5 bases; junction bases outside the gene matches: 0. The germline gives CDR1 SGHNT, CDR2 YENEEA. Written as DNA, the CDR3 is TGTGCCAGCAGCTTGACTAGCGACAATGAGCAGTTCTTC. Translating it yields CASSLTSDNEQFF.

This chain uses TRBV6-5 with TRBJ1-1; D gene unclear. Germline V lookup: CDR1 MNHEY, CDR2 SVGAGI. The CDR3 length is 13 residues. Between the trimmed V and J ends, which lost 0 bases and 4 bases, there was a span of 6 bases. CDR3 region: CASSYSVSTEAFF. In DNA, the CDR3 is TGTGCCAGCAGTTACTCAGTCAGCACTGAAGCTTTCTTT.

The chain links TRBV6-1 to TRBJ1-1, with a tentative D call TRBD1 (5 bases). The CDR3 runs 14 residues. Germline loops: CDR1 MNHNS, CDR2 SASEGT. V was cut by 6 bases and J by 0 bases, with 11 bases left in between. The CDR3, as DNA: TGTGCCAGCAGGTGGGAGGGGATGAACACTGAAGCTTTCTTT. It is translated as CASRWEGMNTEAFF.

V is TRBV5-1 and J is TRBJ2-7, with 9 positions matching TRBD1. Germline trimming cut 0 bases from V and 3 bases from J; bases unmatched to any gene: 4. This CDR3 comprises 15 residues. CDR1 and CDR2 (germline): SGHRS, YFSETQ. CDR3 in DNA: TGCGCCAGCAGCTTGGAGACAGGGGGAATCTACGAGCAGTACTTC. Protein sequence: CASSLETGGIYEQYF.

This clone was seen a handful of times. The chain is built from TRBV19 and TRBJ2-2, with TRBD1 matching over 9 bases. Per germline, CDR1 LNHDA and CDR2 SQIVND (reference sequence). With V trimmed by 6 bases and J by 9 bases, 20 bases remained unmatched. The CDR3 spans 18 residues. For the CDR3, the DNA is TGTGCCAGTAGGGACAGGGGATCCTATACTTCCTTATCCTGGGAGCTGTTTTTT. Amino acid sequence: CASRDRGSYTSLSWELFF.

This chain joins TRBV7-6 and TRBJ2-3; D unresolved. Germline V gene lookup returns CDR1 SGHVS and CDR2 FNYEAQ. With 2 bases removed from V and 0 bases from J, the gap between germline ends came to 6 bases. This CDR3 spans 14 amino acids. The CDR3 loop is CASSLYGSTDTQYF. CDR3 sequence (DNA): TGTGCCAGCAGCTTATATGGCAGCACAGATACGCAGTATTTT.

This clone was detected only once. The chain combines TRBV6-5 with TRBJ1-2; TRBD1 might be the D (6 bases). V was clipped by 7 bases and J by 7 bases, with 19 bases between them. The CDR3 contains 14 residues. Germline CDR1 is MNHEY and CDR2 is SVGAGI. The CDR3 is CASTLKLGASGYTF. DNA of the CDR3: TGTGCCAGCACTTTGAAATTGGGGGCGAGTGGCTACACCTTC.

The chain employs TRBV7-9 and TRBJ2-1, with TRBD2 as a possible D gene (6 bases). The CDR3 spans 13 residues. Between the trimmed V and J ends, which lost 6 bases and 15 bases, there was a span of 21 bases. CDR1 and CDR2 from the germline V gene are SEHNR and FQNEAQ (reference sequence). The CDR3 loop is CASSPGRLAEGFF. DNA for the CDR3: TGTGCCAGCAGTCCGGGGAGACTGGCGGAGGGGTTCTTC.

This chain connects TRBV6-5 to TRBJ2-1; 10 nucleotides agree with TRBD2. Germline trimming cut 8 bases from V and 6 bases from J; bases unmatched to any gene: 7. This CDR3 has 14 amino acids. The germline V gene has CDR1 MNHEY and CDR2 SVGAGI. CDR3 loop: CASSELAGSNEQFF. CDR3 in DNA: TGTGCCAGCTCAGAACTAGCGGGGTCCAATGAGCAGTTCTTC.

This clone has only one observation. The V call is TRBV28, the J call TRBJ2-6, with D possibly matching TRBD2 (5 bases). CDR1 and CDR2 from the germline V gene are MDHEN and SYDVKM. V lost 4 bases to trimming and J lost 0 bases, with 19 bases between them. The CDR3 is 19 amino acids. The CDR3 is CASSSPEIQTSSGANVLTF. CDR3 coding DNA: TGTGCCAGCAGTTCCCCTGAAATACAAACTAGCTCTGGGGCCAACGTCCTGACTTTC.

The chain carries TRBV6-1 and TRBJ2-3; D remains unclear. The V gene lost 8 bases and the J gene lost 1 base, with 13 bases spanning the gap. Per the germline V gene, CDR1 is MNHNS and CDR2 is SASEGT. The CDR3 sequence is 14 residues long. Here the CDR3 DNA reads TGTGCCAGCCAAGAGGTGGATCGCACAGATACGCAGTATTTT. The encoded protein is CASQEVDRTDTQYF.

J is TRBJ1-1 and V is TRBV6-1; a possible D gene is TRBD1 (6 bases). CDR3 length: 15 amino acids. Germline CDR1 MNHNS, CDR2 SASEGT. Trimming took off 6 bases at V and 1 base at J, with 15 bases between the two ends. This CDR3 is CASSGGGWKNTEAFF. CDR3 nucleotides: TGTGCCAGCAGCGGCGGGGGCTGGAAGAACACTGAAGCTTTCTTT.

The V gene is TRBV28, the J gene TRBJ2-7, with D tentatively TRBD1 (6 bases). The germline gives CDR1 MDHEN, CDR2 SYDVKM. Between the trimmed V and J ends, which lost 1 base and 2 bases, there was a span of 30 bases. This CDR3 is 21 amino acids long. This chain's CDR3 is CASSLYARLHITGTLTYEQYF. The CDR3 nucleotides are TGTGCCAGCAGTTTATATGCCCGGCTCCACATTACAGGGACCCTAACCTACGAGCAGTACTTC.

The genes are TRBV5-6 and TRBJ1-1; D unclear. The V gene lost 1 base and the J gene lost 0 bases, with 7 bases spanning the gap. The V gene's germline CDR1 is SGHDT and CDR2 YYEEEE. The CDR3 is 14 residues long. CDR3 nucleotides: TGTGCCAGCAGCTTGTGGTCGGTGAACACTGAAGCTTTCTTT. Translation gives CASSLWSVNTEAFF.

The chain links TRBV13 to TRBJ2-1, with 9 bases lining up with TRBD1. V was pared by 5 bases and J by 1 base, with 3 bases of the junction left unmatched. The CDR3 contains 15 residues. Germline lookup yields CDR1 PRHDT and CDR2 FYEKMQ (reference sequence). CDR3 in amino acids: CASSPDRGSYNEQFF. The CDR3 DNA reads TGTGCCAGCAGCCCGGACAGGGGTTCCTACAATGAGCAGTTCTTC.

V is TRBV2 and J is TRBJ1-1; D is undetermined. CDR1 is SNHLY, CDR2 FYNNEI, per germline. CDR3 length: 14 amino acids. The V end was cut by 5 bases, the J end by 2 bases, with 12 bases between. CDR3 region: CASSTEPGNTEAFF. The CDR3 coding sequence is TGTGCCAGCAGTACCGAACCAGGTAACACTGAAGCTTTCTTT.

The rearrangement joins TRBV28 to TRBJ1-1, with D possibly TRBD1 on 6 matching bases. CDR3 length: 14 residues. V was pared by 3 bases and J by 5 bases, with 13 bases between. Germline CDR1 is MDHEN and CDR2 is SYDVKM. The CDR3 is CASSLDSLGTEAFF. CDR3 in DNA: TGTGCCAGCAGTTTGGACAGCCTGGGAACTGAAGCTTTCTTT.

The V gene is TRBV2, the J gene TRBJ1-2; D is ambiguous. Germline CDR1 and CDR2: SNHLY and FYNNEI. The CDR3 is 14 residues long. V lost 2 bases and J lost 4, with 11 bases in between. CDR3 DNA: TGTGCCAGCAGTGAATCTCCAGGAAGCTATGGCTACACCTTC. It codes for CASSESPGSYGYTF.

The chain has TRBV28 and TRBJ2-3, with D possibly TRBD1 on 6 matching bases. CDR3 size: 15 residues. Trimming cost V 3 bases and J 4 bases, with 14 bases left between them. Germline values: CDR1 MDHEN, CDR2 SYDVKM. The CDR3 reads CASSFGQGWADTQYF. The CDR3 DNA follows: TGTGCCAGCAGTTTCGGTCAGGGGTGGGCAGATACGCAGTATTTT.

This sequence joins TRBV29-1 and TRBJ1-1; a weak D match, TRBD1 (6 bases). The CDR3 loop spans 14 amino acids. The ends were cut back, 1 base at V and 5 bases at J, with 14 bases in the middle. Germline V gives CDR1 SQVTM, CDR2 ANQGSEA. The CDR3 protein is CSVEGSAQGTEAFF. DNA of the CDR3: TGCAGCGTTGAAGGTTCTGCCCAGGGGACTGAAGCTTTCTTT.

The chain combines TRBV5-6 with TRBJ2-4; 7 bases are a match to TRBD1. Trimming took 2 bases from V and 2 from J; bases not matched to a gene: 4. Germline V gene data show CDR1 as SGHDT and CDR2 as YYEEEE. CDR3 size: 15 residues. CDR3 in amino acids: CASSFGRGSKNIQYF. CDR3 nucleotide sequence: TGTGCCAGCAGCTTCGGCAGGGGGTCCAAAAACATTCAGTACTTC. Complete variable domain (other parts from reference TRBV5-6 and TRBJ2-4): DAGVTQSPTHLIKTRGQQVTLRCSPKSGHDTVSWYQQALGQGPQFIFQYYEEEERQRGNFPDRFSGHQFPNYSSELNVNALLLGDSALYLCASSFGRGSKNIQYFGAGTRLSVL.